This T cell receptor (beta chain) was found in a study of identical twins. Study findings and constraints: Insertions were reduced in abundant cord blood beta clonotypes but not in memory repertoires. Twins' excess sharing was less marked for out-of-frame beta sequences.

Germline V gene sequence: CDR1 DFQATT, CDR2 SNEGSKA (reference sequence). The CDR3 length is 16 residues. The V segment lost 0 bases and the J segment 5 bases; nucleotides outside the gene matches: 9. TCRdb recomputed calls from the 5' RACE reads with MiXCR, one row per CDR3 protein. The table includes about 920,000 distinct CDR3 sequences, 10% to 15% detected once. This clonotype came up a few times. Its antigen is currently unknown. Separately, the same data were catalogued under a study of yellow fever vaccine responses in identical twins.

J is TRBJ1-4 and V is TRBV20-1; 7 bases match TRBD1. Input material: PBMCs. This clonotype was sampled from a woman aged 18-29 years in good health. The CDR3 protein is CSAREPLAGGNEKLFF. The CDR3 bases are TGCAGTGCTAGAGAGCCCCTTGCAGGGGGAAATGAAAAACTGTTTTTT.